This T cell receptor beta chain was identified during a study of CXCR3-negative and CXCR3-positive naive CD8 T cells. Findings and caveats of the study: Naive cells with CXCR3 showed TRB CDR3s that were more hydrophobic than those in CXCR3-negative naive cells. Cryopreserved cells partially lost CXCR3 expression, and fresh PBMCs were used in most assays.

In preparing the TRB cDNA libraries, 5' RACE with UMI labels was used. TCRdb reworked the 5' RACE reads into one entry per CDR3 protein, no DNA. The table lists some 140,000 distinct CDR3 sequences. Concerning this clonotype itself: Its antigen is not identified.

The CDR3 runs to 14 residues. The germline gives CDR1 SGHDN, CDR2 FVKESK. The chain is built from TRBV14 and TRBJ1-2; TCRdb's assignment of TRBD1 cannot be checked, as there is no DNA. The sequence came from a human donor in good health. Some clones in this sample may be carry-over from other donors' samples. Source material: naive CXCR3+ CD8+ T cells from blood. Subset in this sample: CD45RO-CCR7+CD27+CD95- naive CD8+ T cells expressing CXCR3 (TNR3+). The CDR3 region is CASSQVGGTYGYTF. Together with reference TRBV14 and TRBJ1-2, the CDR3 gives the full variable domain: EAGVTQFPSHSVIEKGQTVTLRCDPISGHDNLYWYRRVMGKEIKFLLHFVKESKQDESGMPNNRFLAERTGGTYSTLKVQPAELEDSGVYFCASSQVGGTYGYTFGSGTRLTVV.